The TCR beta chain under discussion was sequenced for a study of radiotherapy plus CTLA-4 blockade in lung cancer. The study's findings and limits: TCR clones from tumors expanded in blood after radiotherapy plus ipilimumab.

Sequencing used immunoSEQ multiplex PCR; TCRdb keeps in-frame clones, though not all of them. This sample yields roughly 32,000 clones, of which 75% to 90% are seen a single time; around 25% belongs to the top ten. As to this clone: Its matching antigen is unknown.

This TCR was recovered from a human donor with non-small cell lung cancer that progressed on radiotherapy plus ipilimumab. This specimen was peripheral blood, taken from a patient treated with radiotherapy plus ipilimumab.

In DNA form, the CDR3 reads TGTGCCAGCAGCAATCCCGGGACTAGCGGGGACGAGCAGTACTTC. Amino acid sequence: CASSNPGTSGDEQYF. The chain combines TRBV21-1 with TRBJ2-7; the table's D call, TRBD2, was not checked against the DNA. TRBV21-1 is annotated as a pseudogene. The CDR3 is 15 residues long.